A selection of T cell receptor beta chains follows, all from one sample in a study of T cells in Graves' hyperthyroidism and ophthalmopathy. MiXCR was run by TCRdb on the multiplex PCR reads, yielding one entry per CDR3 protein. The data contain approximately 640,000 distinct CDR3 sequences, 15% to 20% of them seen just once; the ten biggest clones take up approximately 3.8%. Input material: blood. Every receptor here comes from a woman aged 25-40 years with Graves' hyperthyroidism. Both conserved end residues are trimmed from each CDR3. A D gene is named only where the DNA matches it firmly.

d_call,v_call,cdr3_aa
NA,TRBV7-9,ASSFSDSYNEQF
NA,TRBV12-3/TRBV12-4,ASSPDSAQAF
NA,TRBV27,ASLNGLPAKNIQY
NA,TRBV19,ASSIDLRVGQPQH
NA,TRBV29-1,SVVTGFADTQY
NA,TRBV7-9,AWEETDTQY
NA,TRBV28,ASGLPGIANTGELF
TRBD1,TRBV20-1,SATDPGQSPYEQY
TRBD2,TRBV6-1,ASSDSRTSGRTGELF
NA,TRBV28,ASSQEGLGSYEQY
TRBD2,TRBV2,ASKKPPSGYEQY
NA,TRBV29-1,SVEDPTDYGYT
TRBD1,TRBV11-2,ASSGQGPNTGELF
NA,TRBV7-2,ASSLGSSTLYSNQPQH
TRBD2,TRBV27,ASSFGAGGLF
NA,TRBV6-2/TRBV6-3,ASSYPVHPNYGYT
NA,TRBV12-3/TRBV12-4,ASSLLGRWNYGYT
NA,TRBV25-1,ASSGGLGRTGELF
NA,TRBV11-2,ASSWGYGDTQY
NA,TRBV20-1,SAREGSQF